Following are 26 T cell receptor beta chains from one sample sequenced in a study of blood T cell repertoires in COVID-19. Profiling relied on immunoSEQ multiplex PCR, and the TCRdb table lists in-frame clones only, not all of them. The sample contains hundreds of thousands of clones, approximately 90% of which appear only once. Sequencing was performed on PBMCs or T cells enriched from blood (not recorded which). These receptors originate from a woman in her twenties or thirties with acute COVID-19.

The V and J genes are TRBV6-1 and TRBJ2-7; TRBD1 might be the D (5 bases). The germline V gene has CDR1 MNHNS and CDR2 SASEGT. The V end was cut by 4 bases, the J end by 2 bases, with 18 bases between. The CDR3 runs 16 residues. The CDR3 spells CASSASRATKTYEQYF. As DNA, the CDR3 is TGTGCCAGCAGTGCCTCCAGGGCCACCAAAACCTACGAGCAGTACTTC.

The chain has TRBV7-3 and TRBJ1-1, with TRBD1 identical over 7 bases. Germline CDR1 is SGHTA and CDR2 is FQGTGA. The junction had 11 bases not matched to a gene; V was cut back by 5 bases and J by 5 bases. The CDR3 runs to 15 residues. The DNA for the CDR3 is TGTGCCAGCAGCAACAGAGGGGGCGCGGGGACTGAAGCTTTCTTT. Residues: CASSNRGGAGTEAFF.

The table lists this clone with a count of one. The V call is TRBV3-1 (or the pseudogene TRBV3-2), the J call TRBJ2-7; the match to TRBD1 covers 9 bases. This CDR3 spans 18 amino acids. Germline CDR1 LGHDT, CDR2 YNNKEL (reference sequence). The V and J ends lost 0 bases and 4 bases, in that order; junction bases with no gene match: 13. The CDR3 loop reads CASSQDAWTGDGGYEQYF. The CDR3 DNA sequence: TGTGCCAGCAGCCAAGACGCATGGACAGGGGATGGGGGATACGAGCAGTACTTC.

This chain uses TRBV7-6 with TRBJ2-7, with a possible D match to TRBD1 (6 bases). The CDR3 spans 15 residues. With 0 bases removed from V and 1 base from J, the gap between germline ends came to 10 bases. The germline gives CDR1 SGHVS, CDR2 FNYEAQ. This CDR3 reads CASSLATGRSYEQYF. DNA of the CDR3: TGTGCCAGCAGCTTAGCGACAGGACGATCCTACGAGCAGTACTTC.

The chain couples TRBV4-2 to TRBJ1-4, with no clear D. With 0 bases removed from V and 3 bases from J, the gap between germline ends came to 11 bases. This CDR3 has 16 amino acids. Germline CDR1 LGHNA, CDR2 YNFKEQ. CDR3 in DNA: TGTGCCAGCAGCCAAGATCGGGAGGGTCCTAATGAAAAACTGTTTTTT. Translation gives CASSQDREGPNEKLFF.

The V call is TRBV28, the J call TRBJ1-5; 7 nucleotides line up with TRBD1. The CDR3 has 15 amino acids. V trimming: 11 bases; J trimming: 7 bases; junction bases outside the gene matches: 17. Germline CDR1 reads MDHEN; CDR2 reads SYDVKM. The CDR3 bases are TGTGCCTCGAGTCCTAGGGGGCGTGAGCGACAGCCCCAGCATTTT. This encodes CASSPRGRERQPQHF.

The chain has TRBV19 and TRBJ1-4; 9 bases are shared with TRBD1. CDR3 length: 20 residues. CDR1 is LNHDA and CDR2 is SQIVND in the germline V gene (reference sequence). V shed 6 bases, J shed 0 bases, and the junction held 17 bases outside the gene matches. CDR3 in amino acids: CASSFRSPGQGTATNEKLFF. CDR3 sequence (DNA): TGTGCCAGTAGCTTCCGGTCGCCAGGACAGGGGACTGCAACTAATGAAAAACTGTTTTTT.

This clone was seen only a few times. The chain carries TRBV7-9 and TRBJ1-3; TRBD1 matches at 7 bases. Germline V gene lookup returns CDR1 SEHNR and CDR2 FQNEAQ (reference sequence). This CDR3 comprises 17 residues. Losses at the gene ends were 5 bases for V and 4 bases for J; bases not matched to a gene: 14. The CDR3 DNA reads as TGTGCCAGCAGCGGACAGGATGGGACCGGACCGGGAAACACCATATATTTT. Translation gives CASSGQDGTGPGNTIYF.

The chain carries TRBV28 and TRBJ2-1, with TRBD2 matching 7 bases. V was clipped by 4 bases and J by 6 bases; unmatched bases: 9. In germline, CDR1 is MDHEN, CDR2 SYDVKM. The CDR3 has 15 amino acids. The CDR3 region is CASSSGGPESNEQFF. The CDR3, as DNA: TGTGCCAGCAGTTCGGGGGGACCGGAGTCCAATGAGCAGTTCTTC.

The chain employs TRBV19 and TRBJ1-2; no reliable D call. The V end lost 1 base, the J end lost 8 bases, and 17 bases lay between the germline ends. CDR1 is LNHDA and CDR2 is SQIVND in the germline V gene (reference sequence). This CDR3 region has 15 residues. CDR3 nucleotide sequence: TGTGCCAGTAGTATAGCCCCTCGGGCGGCGGGGGGCTACACCTTC. Translation gives CASSIAPRAAGGYTF. The full variable domain, in which reference TRBV19 and TRBJ1-2 provide the parts outside the CDR3, is DGGITQSPKYLFRKEGQNVTLSCEQNLNHDAMYWYRQDPGQGLRLIYYSQIVNDFQKGDIAEGYSVSREKKESFPLTVTSAQKNPTAFYLCASSIAPRAAGGYTFGSGTRLTVV.

This clone was recorded only once. The rearrangement links TRBV7-2 to TRBJ2-2; D may be TRBD2 (5 bases). The CDR3 consists of 12 residues. Germline V gene lookup returns CDR1 SGHTA and CDR2 FQGNSA. V lost 4 bases to trimming and J lost 9 bases, with 9 bases between them. The CDR3 nucleotides are TGTGCCAGCAGCTCCCTAGCCCGGGAGCTGTTTTTT. Translated: CASSSLARELFF. The full variable domain, with the rest looked up from reference TRBV7-2 and TRBJ2-2, is GAGVSQSPSNKVTEKGKDVELRCDPISGHTALYWYRQSLGQGLEFLIYFQGNSAPDKSGLPSDRFSAERTGGSVSTLTIQRTQQEDSAVYLCASSSLARELFFGEGSRLTVL.

The rearrangement uses TRBV7-8 and TRBJ2-1, with TRBD2 matching over 7 bases. Unmatched junction bases numbered 14, after V lost 6 bases and J lost 3 bases. The CDR3 consists of 17 residues. Germline lookup yields CDR1 SGHVS and CDR2 FQNEAQ. In nucleotides, the CDR3 is TGTGCCAGCAGACAGAACAGAGCGGGATCGGTCTACAATGAGCAGTTCTTC. Its protein is CASRQNRAGSVYNEQFF.

This clone was observed a handful of times. The chain joins TRBV11-2 to TRBJ2-7, with 13 bases matching TRBD2. CDR3 length: 16 residues. The germline V gene has CDR1 SGHAT and CDR2 FQNNGV. J gave up 7 bases and V 4 bases, and 10 bases lay outside the gene matches. CDR3 region: CASSSLPGLAGWEQYF. The DNA for the CDR3 is TGTGCCAGCAGCTCCCTCCCGGGACTAGCGGGGTGGGAGCAGTACTTC. The entire variable domain, with the rest obtained from reference TRBV11-2 and TRBJ2-7, is as follows: EAGVAQSPRYKIIEKRQSVAFWCNPISGHATLYWYQQILGQGPKLLIQFQNNGVVDDSQLPKDRFSAERLKGVDSTLKIQPAKLEDSAVYLCASSSLPGLAGWEQYFGPGTRLTVT.

V gene TRBV6-6 combines with J gene TRBJ2-2; D gene ambiguous. This CDR3 has 11 amino acids. Germline values: CDR1 MNHNY, CDR2 SVGAGI (reference sequence). The ends were cut back, 9 bases at V and 7 bases at J, with 9 bases in the middle. The CDR3 coding sequence is TGTGCCAGTACGCCCAGCGGGGAGCTGTTTTTT. As protein: CASTPSGELFF.

V is TRBV11-3 and J is TRBJ2-4; the match to TRBD2 covers 9 bases. Germline V lookup: CDR1 SGHNT, CDR2 YENEEA. V lost 0 bases and J lost 1; bases outside the gene matches: 7. The CDR3 runs to 18 residues. The CDR3 here is CASSLDGGGALAKNIQYF. The CDR3 nucleotides read TGTGCCAGCAGCTTAGACGGCGGGGGGGCCTTGGCCAAAAACATTCAGTACTTC.

The rearrangement joins TRBV30 to TRBJ1-3; TRBD1 matches at 8 bases. V lost 0 bases and J lost 0; bases outside the gene matches: 4. The CDR3 is 16 amino acids. Looked up from germline, CDR1 is GTSNPN and CDR2 is SVGIG (reference sequence). Here the CDR3 reads CAWSVRQGSSGNTIYF. CDR3 bases: TGTGCCTGGAGTGTACGACAGGGGAGCTCTGGAAACACCATATATTTT.

This sequence joins TRBV25-1 and TRBJ1-1, with D possibly being TRBD1 (5 bases). V was trimmed by 4 bases and J by 4 bases, leaving 16 bases between them. The CDR3 has 15 residues. Germline lookup yields CDR1 MGHDK and CDR2 SYGVNS. The DNA for the CDR3 is TGTGCCAGCAGTGCTGGGGCCTCCTTTGGCACTGAAGCTTTCTTT. Its protein product is CASSAGASFGTEAFF. Complete variable domain (other parts from reference TRBV25-1 and TRBJ1-1): EADIYQTPRYLVIGTGKKITLECSQTMGHDKMYWYQQDPGMELHLIHYSYGVNSTEKGDLSSESTVSRIRTEHFPLTLESARPSHTSQYLCASSAGASFGTEAFFGQGTRLTVV.

The chain carries TRBV7-8 and TRBJ1-6; 10 nucleotides line up with TRBD1. V shed 5 bases and J 1 base; nucleotides not matched to a gene: 5. The CDR3 sequence is 17 residues long. Germline V gives CDR1 SGHVS, CDR2 FQNEAQ. DNA of the CDR3: TGTGCCAGCAGCCTTAGACAGGGGGCGTCCTATAATTCACCCCTCCACTTT. It specifies CASSLRQGASYNSPLHF.

The genes are TRBV5-8 and TRBJ2-5, with 8 bases aligning to TRBD1. Per the germline V gene, CDR1 is SGHTS and CDR2 is YDEGEE. Trimming removed 3 bases from V and 4 bases from J; junction bases left unmatched: 8. This CDR3 spans 15 amino acids. CDR3 in DNA: TGTGCCAGCAGCTCCCGACAGGGGTTGAGAGAGACCCAGTACTTC. Encoded protein: CASSSRQGLRETQYF.

This chain connects TRBV6-5 to TRBJ1-4; D possibly corresponds to TRBD1 (6 bases). This CDR3 contains 15 residues. V was trimmed by 3 bases and J by 6 bases, leaving 14 bases between them. Germline CDR1 and CDR2: MNHEY and SVGAGI. CDR3 region: CASSYLGARDEKLFF. The CDR3 DNA sequence: TGTGCCAGCAGTTATTTGGGGGCGAGGGATGAAAAACTGTTTTTT.

This chain uses TRBV2 with TRBJ1-1; D possibly corresponds to TRBD1 (6 bases). V lost 6 bases to trimming and J lost 4 bases, with 12 bases between them. This CDR3 has 13 residues. CDR1 is SNHLY and CDR2 is FYNNEI in the germline V gene. The CDR3 DNA sequence: TGTGCCAGCAGGGTACAGGGACCCACTGAAGCTTTCTTT. This sequence encodes CASRVQGPTEAFF.

This clone was observed once. J is TRBJ2-1 and V is TRBV4-1; D is possibly TRBD1 (6 bases). Germline V lookup: CDR1 MGHRA, CDR2 YSYEKL. The CDR3 covers 14 residues. Trimming took off 0 bases at V and 8 bases at J, with 11 bases between the two ends. CDR3 nucleotides: TGCGCCAGCAGCCAAGATGGCCCAGGGGATGAGCAGTTCTTC. Its protein is CASSQDGPGDEQFF.

The chain carries TRBV7-3 and TRBJ2-1; 12 positions match TRBD2. The V segment lost 1 base and the J segment 8 bases; nucleotides outside the gene matches: 9. Germline-derived CDR1 and CDR2 are SGHTA and FQGTGA. This CDR3 region has 17 residues. The CDR3: CASSLSRGLAGQDEQFF. For the CDR3, the DNA is TGTGCCAGCAGCTTAAGCCGGGGACTAGCGGGTCAGGATGAGCAGTTCTTC.

This chain joins TRBV21-1 and TRBJ2-7; whether TRBD2, the table's D call, matches the DNA was not checked. TRBV21-1 is recorded as a pseudogene. The CDR3 contains 15 residues. The CDR3 loop reads CASSTTSGIGNEQYF. Here the CDR3 DNA reads TGTGCCAGCAGCACGACTAGCGGGATTGGAAACGAGCAGTACTTC.

V and J are TRBV27 and TRBJ1-1; TRBD1 is a possible D gene (5 bases). Germline loops: CDR1 MNHEY, CDR2 SMNVEV (reference sequence). The CDR3 runs to 15 residues. Trimming took off 2 bases at V and 1 base at J, with 11 bases between the two ends. For the CDR3, the DNA is TGTGCCAGCAGTTTACAGGGTGCTAGGAACACTGAAGCTTTCTTT. Protein: CASSLQGARNTEAFF.

This clone was seen a single time. V gene TRBV10-3 combines with J gene TRBJ1-4; D may be TRBD1 (5 bases). The germline V gene encodes CDR1 ENHRY and CDR2 SYGVKD. The CDR3 contains 16 residues. The V and J ends lost 0 bases and 1 base respectively, with 9 bases between them. CDR3 region: CAISESEGQTNEKLFF. CDR3 bases: TGTGCCATCAGTGAGTCGGAGGGGCAAACTAATGAAAAACTGTTTTTT.